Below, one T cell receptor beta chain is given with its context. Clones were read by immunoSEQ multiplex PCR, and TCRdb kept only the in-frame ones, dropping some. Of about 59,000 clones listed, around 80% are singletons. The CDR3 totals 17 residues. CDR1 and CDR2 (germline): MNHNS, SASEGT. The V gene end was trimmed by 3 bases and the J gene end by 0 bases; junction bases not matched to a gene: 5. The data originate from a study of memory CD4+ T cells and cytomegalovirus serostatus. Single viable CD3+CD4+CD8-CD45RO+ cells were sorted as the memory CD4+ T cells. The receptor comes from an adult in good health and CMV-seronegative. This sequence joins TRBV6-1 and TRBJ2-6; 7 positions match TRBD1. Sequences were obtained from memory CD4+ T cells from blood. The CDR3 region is CASSDGTASSGANVLTF. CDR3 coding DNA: TGTGCCAGCAGTGATGGGACAGCCAGCTCTGGGGCCAACGTCCTGACTTTC.